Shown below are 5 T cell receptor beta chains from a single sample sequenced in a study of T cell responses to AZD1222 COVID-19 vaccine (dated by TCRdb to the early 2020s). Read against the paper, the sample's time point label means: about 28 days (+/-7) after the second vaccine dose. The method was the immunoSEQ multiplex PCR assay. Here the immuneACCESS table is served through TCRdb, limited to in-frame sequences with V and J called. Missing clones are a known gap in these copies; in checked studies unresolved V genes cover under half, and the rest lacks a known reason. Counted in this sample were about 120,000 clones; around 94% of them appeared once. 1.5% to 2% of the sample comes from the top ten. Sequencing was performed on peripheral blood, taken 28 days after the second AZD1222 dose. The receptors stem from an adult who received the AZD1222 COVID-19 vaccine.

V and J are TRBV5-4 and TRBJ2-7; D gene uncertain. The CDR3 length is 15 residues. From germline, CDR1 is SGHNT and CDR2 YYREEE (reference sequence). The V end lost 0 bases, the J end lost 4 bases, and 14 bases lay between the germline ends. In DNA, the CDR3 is TGTGCCAGCAGCTTGGTAGGGCAGAAACCATACGAGCAGTACTTC. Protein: CASSLVGQKPYEQYF.

CDR3 bases: TGTGCCACCAGCAGCAAGACCGGAGGCTCCTACAATGAGCAGTTCTTC. This codes for CATSSKTGGSYNEQFF. V and J are TRBV15 and TRBJ2-1, with a tentative D call TRBD2 (5 bases). Looked up from germline, CDR1 is LNHNV and CDR2 is YYDKDF (reference sequence). Trimming removed 3 bases from V and 0 bases from J, with 12 bases in between. The CDR3 has 16 residues.

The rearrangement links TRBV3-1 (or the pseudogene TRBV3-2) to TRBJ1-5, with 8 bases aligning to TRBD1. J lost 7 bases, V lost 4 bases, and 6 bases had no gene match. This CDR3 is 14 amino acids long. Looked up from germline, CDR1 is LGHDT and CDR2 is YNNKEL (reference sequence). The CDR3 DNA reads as TGTGCCAGCAGCCCGGACAGGGAAGACCAGCCCCAGCATTTT. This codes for CASSPDREDQPQHF.

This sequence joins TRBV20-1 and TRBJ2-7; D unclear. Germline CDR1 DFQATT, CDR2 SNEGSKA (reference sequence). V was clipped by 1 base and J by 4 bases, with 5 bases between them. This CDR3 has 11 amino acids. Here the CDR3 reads CSARGKYEQYF. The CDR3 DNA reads TGCAGTGCTAGAGGTAAATACGAGCAGTACTTC.

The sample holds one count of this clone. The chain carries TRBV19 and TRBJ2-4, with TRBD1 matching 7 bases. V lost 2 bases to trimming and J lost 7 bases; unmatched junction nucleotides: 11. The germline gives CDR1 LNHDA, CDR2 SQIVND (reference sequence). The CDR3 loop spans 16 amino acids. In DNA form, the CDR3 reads TGTGCCAGTAGTATATTTACAGGGGCCTGGGGTAACATTCAGTACTTC. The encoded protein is CASSIFTGAWGNIQYF.